This T cell receptor (beta chain) is from a study of T cell responses to AZD1222 COVID-19 vaccine. Points from the study as a whole: Epitopes outside B.1.351 and B.1.1.7 mutated regions reportedly drew nearly half of spike TCRs. An increase in Spike-specific TCR breadth and depth was observed after two AZD1222 doses. Donors in the cohort were predominantly white British and more often female, and clonal diversity was possibly underestimated.

As to this clone: Antigen unknown.

Investigators merged groups given second doses at roughly 4 or roughly 12 weeks. Clones were sequenced by immunoSEQ multiplex PCR, and TCRdb holds only the in-frame ones, with some missing. The data hold fewer than 150,000 clones, with around 83% observed a single time. This CDR3 has 14 residues. Germline CDR1 and CDR2: MNHEY and SVGEGT. V shed 6 bases and J 2 bases; nucleotides not matched to a gene: 7. This chain joins TRBV6-2 or TRBV6-3 and TRBJ2-7; TRBD1 matches at 7 bases. Material: peripheral blood, obtained 28 days after the second AZD1222 dose. The receptor comes from an adult who received the AZD1222 COVID-19 vaccine. The CDR3 reads CASSPTGTPYEQYF. DNA of the CDR3: TGTGCCAGCAGCCCGACAGGGACCCCCTACGAGCAGTACTTC.